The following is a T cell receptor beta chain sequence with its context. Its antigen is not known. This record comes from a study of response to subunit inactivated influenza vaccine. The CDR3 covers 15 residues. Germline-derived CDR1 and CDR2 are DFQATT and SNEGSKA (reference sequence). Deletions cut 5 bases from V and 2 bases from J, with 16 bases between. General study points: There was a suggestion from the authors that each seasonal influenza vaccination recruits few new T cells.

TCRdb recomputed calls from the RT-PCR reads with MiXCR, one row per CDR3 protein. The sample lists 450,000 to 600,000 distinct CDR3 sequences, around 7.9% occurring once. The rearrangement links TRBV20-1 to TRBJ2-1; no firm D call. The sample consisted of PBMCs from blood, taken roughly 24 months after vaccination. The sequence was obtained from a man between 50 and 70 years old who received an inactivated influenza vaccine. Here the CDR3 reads CSARVGVSPYNEQFF. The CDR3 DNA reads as TGCAGTGCTCGAGTTGGAGTATCCCCCTACAATGAGCAGTTCTTC.